The sequence of this T cell receptor (beta chain) was determined in a study of blood T cells in healthy people across ages. Overall study findings and caveats: Per million T cells, the diversity of TCR beta decreased roughly linearly as age advanced.

Every sample yielded at least 6 million isolated PBMCs. Primers used in a second PCR of about 7 to 11 cycles were a sample-barcoded 5' primer and a J-beta primer mix. Each cDNA molecule carried a tag from a template-switch adaptor that contained 12 random nucleotides. From the 5' RACE reads, TCRdb called clonotypes with MiXCR, one entry per CDR3 protein. The table lists roughly 1.5 million distinct CDR3 sequences, 42% of them singletons. A word on this clonotype: Its specificity is unknown.

The CDR3 sequence is 16 residues long. The germline V gene has CDR1 DFQATT and CDR2 SNEGSKA (reference sequence). The V gene lost 0 bases and the J gene lost 1 base, with 14 bases spanning the gap. The V call is TRBV20-1, the J call TRBJ2-3; D unresolved. This receptor was obtained from a woman younger than 30 in good health. Sequencing was done on a sample of blood. This CDR3 is CSARDRGRIRTDTQYF. The CDR3 DNA follows: TGCAGTGCTAGAGATCGAGGTAGAATTCGCACAGATACGCAGTATTTT.